The sequence of this T cell receptor beta chain was determined in a study of T-cell memory formation after mild COVID-19. At the level of the study: Across donors, TCR clusters were largely donor specific.

The germline V gene has CDR1 SGHKS and CDR2 YYEKEE (reference sequence). The CDR3 length is 13 residues. The germline V and J ends were trimmed by 0 bases and 6 bases, with 6 bases remaining between them. It was 5'RACE with constant-segment primers that produced the TCR alpha and TCR beta cDNA libraries, which carried sample barcodes and UMIs. Each CDR3 protein gets one entry after TCRdb re-called the 5' RACE reads with MiXCR. The profile shows 210,000 or so distinct CDR3 sequences, about 17% of them singletons. The study, taken as a whole, reports: For contracting clones, CD4+ ones sat mainly in CM and EM, CD8+ in EMRA. Contracting clones from day 15 to 85 showed balanced CD4/CD8; later expanders favored CD4+.

This clonotype was detected a few times. Antigen specificity is unknown. The clonotype comes from an adult woman who had mild COVID-19 (a few samples of this study predate the infection). Cell type and time point are not known. Input material: PBMCs or a T cell subset sorted from them (not recorded which). The chain couples TRBV5-5 to TRBJ2-2; D ambiguous. The CDR3: CASSLGPSGELFF. The CDR3 coding sequence is TGTGCCAGCAGCTTGGGGCCGTCCGGGGAGCTGTTTTTT. Based on the CDR3 plus reference TRBV5-5 and TRBJ2-2, the full variable domain is DAGVTQSPTHLIKTRGQQVTLRCSPISGHKSVSWYQQVLGQGPQFIFQYYEKEERGRGNFPDRFSARQFPNYSSELNVNALLLGDSALYLCASSLGPSGELFFGEGSRLTVL.